A single sample is the source of the 26 T cell receptor beta chains below, sequenced in a study of cytomegalovirus exposure and HLA in healthy donors. TCRdb's copy holds only in-frame clones and misses some; the assay was immunoSEQ multiplex PCR. This sample has 150,000 to 200,000 clones, with 75% to 90% found just once. The specimen sequenced was PBMCs. The receptors here all came from a man aged 18 to 29 in good health and CMV-seropositive.

The chain links TRBV28 to TRBJ2-5; the match to TRBD2 covers 9 bases. V was pared by 5 bases and J by 6 bases, with 7 bases of the junction left unmatched. Germline values: CDR1 MDHEN, CDR2 SYDVKM. This CDR3 has 14 amino acids. The CDR3 protein is CASSPGSGGQTQYF. The CDR3 DNA reads TGTGCCAGCAGTCCTGGTAGCGGGGGACAGACCCAGTACTTC.

V is TRBV25-1 and J is TRBJ2-7; D gene ambiguous. V lost 5 bases to trimming and J lost 5 bases, with 16 bases between them. Germline V CDR1 and CDR2: MGHDK, SYGVNS. The CDR3 spans 14 residues. The CDR3 DNA reads TGTGCCAGCAGTACGCACTCTGTGAGCCACGAGCAGTACTTC. This codes for CASSTHSVSHEQYF.

V usage is TRBV7-2 and J usage is TRBJ2-3, with D tentatively TRBD2 (5 bases). In germline, CDR1 is SGHTA, CDR2 FQGNSA. Trimming cost V 6 bases and J 11 bases, with 12 bases left between them. The CDR3 consists of 11 residues. The CDR3 DNA sequence: TGTGCCAGCAGTTCCCTCGGAGGGCAGTATTTT. Protein product: CASSSLGGQYF. The variable domain in full, completed from reference TRBV7-2 and TRBJ2-3, reads GAGVSQSPSNKVTEKGKDVELRCDPISGHTALYWYRQSLGQGLEFLIYFQGNSAPDKSGLPSDRFSAERTGGSVSTLTIQRTQQEDSAVYLCASSSLGGQYFGPGTRLTVL.

The V and J genes are TRBV28 and TRBJ1-2; 8 bases line up with TRBD1. V lost 6 bases, J lost 8 bases, and 8 bases stayed unmatched. The CDR3 is made up of 13 amino acids. Per germline, CDR1 MDHEN and CDR2 SYDVKM. The CDR3 DNA reads TGTGCCAGCAGGCCGAACAGGGGGGAGGGCTACACCTTC. This translates into CASRPNRGEGYTF.

The chain couples TRBV9 to TRBJ2-2, with 10 positions matching TRBD1. This CDR3 has 15 amino acids. The V gene end was trimmed by 4 bases and the J gene end by 5 bases; junction bases not matched to a gene: 5. CDR1 and CDR2 from the germline V gene are SGDLS and YYNGEE. CDR3 amino acids: CASSPRTGGTGELFF. The CDR3, as DNA: TGTGCCAGCAGCCCCCGGACAGGGGGAACCGGGGAGCTGTTTTTT.

This clone came up a few times. The chain is built from TRBV6-1 and TRBJ1-6, with TRBD1 matching 7 bases. CDR3 size: 16 residues. V was clipped by 0 bases and J by 6 bases; unmatched bases: 5. From germline, CDR1 is MNHNS and CDR2 SASEGT. DNA of the CDR3: TGTGCCAGCAGTGAAGCTAAAGGACAGGTTAATTCACCCCTCCACTTT. Its translation is CASSEAKGQVNSPLHF.

This clone was found a few times. J is TRBJ2-7 and V is TRBV6-1; D is possibly TRBD1 (8 bases). Between the trimmed V and J ends, which lost 6 bases and 2 bases, there was a span of 17 bases. This CDR3 spans 15 amino acids. CDR1 MNHNS and CDR2 SASEGT come from the germline V gene. CDR3 in amino acids: CASRMGGTGPYEQYF. The CDR3 DNA sequence: TGTGCCAGCAGGATGGGGGGGACAGGTCCCTACGAGCAGTACTTC.

The chain links TRBV7-9 to TRBJ1-1, with D possibly being TRBD1 (5 bases). Germline CDR1 is SEHNR and CDR2 is FQNEAQ (reference sequence). This CDR3 spans 13 amino acids. The V gene lost 5 bases and the J gene lost 3 bases, with 10 bases spanning the gap. CDR3 in DNA: TGTGCCAGCAGCCGCCAAGGGGACACTGAAGCTTTCTTT. It translates to CASSRQGDTEAFF.

CDR3 bases: TGTGCCTGGAGTAGCGGGACAGGGTCTAACTATGGCTACACCTTC. As protein: CAWSSGTGSNYGYTF. The rearrangement uses TRBV30 and TRBJ1-2, with 9 bases matching TRBD1. The ends lost 2 bases at V and 0 bases at J; junction bases unmatched: 4. The CDR3 totals 15 residues. Germline V gene lookup returns CDR1 GTSNPN and CDR2 SVGIG (reference sequence). Variable domain in full (rest from reference TRBV30 and TRBJ1-2): SQTIHQWPATLVQPVGSPLSLECTVEGTSNPNLYWYRQAAGRGLQLLFYSVGIGQISSEVPQNLSASRPQDRQFILSSKKLLLSDSGFYLCAWSSGTGSNYGYTFGSGTRLTVV.

J is TRBJ2-1 and V is TRBV28; TRBD1 agrees at 9 bases. The V gene end was trimmed by 5 bases and the J gene end by 10 bases; junction bases not matched to a gene: 12. This CDR3 has 15 residues. In germline, CDR1 is MDHEN, CDR2 SYDVKM. The CDR3 DNA is TGTGCCAGCAGTGATGGACAGGGGAGAGTGGTCGAGCAGTTCTTC. This codes for CASSDGQGRVVEQFF.

This chain uses TRBV5-5 with TRBJ2-5; 7 bases agree with TRBD2. Germline V gene lookup returns CDR1 SGHKS and CDR2 YYEKEE (reference sequence). V lost 1 base to trimming and J lost 2 bases; unmatched junction nucleotides: 5. This CDR3 contains 15 residues. The CDR3 sequence: CASSLSGAGQETQYF. CDR3 sequence (DNA): TGTGCCAGCAGCTTGAGCGGGGCGGGTCAAGAGACCCAGTACTTC.

The V call is TRBV19, the J call TRBJ2-7; 7 bases line up with TRBD1. This CDR3 contains 15 residues. V trimming: 1 base; J trimming: 7 bases; junction bases outside the gene matches: 10. Per germline, CDR1 LNHDA and CDR2 SQIVND (reference sequence). The CDR3 coding sequence is TGTGCCAGTAGTATAGGGTCGACAGGGCTCGGGGAGCAGTACTTC. Translated, it gives CASSIGSTGLGEQYF.

The V and J genes are TRBV19 and TRBJ2-1, with D perhaps TRBD2 (6 bases). This CDR3 has 13 amino acids. Germline V gene lookup returns CDR1 LNHDA and CDR2 SQIVND (reference sequence). V was shortened by 6 bases and J by 6 bases, with 12 bases between the two germline ends. CDR3 sequence: CASSTGLFNEQFF. CDR3 sequence (DNA): TGTGCCAGTAGCACGGGACTTTTCAATGAGCAGTTCTTC.

This sequence joins TRBV5-6 and TRBJ2-3, with D possibly TRBD1 on 5 matching bases. V lost 4 bases, J lost 1 base, and 7 bases lay in between. From germline, CDR1 is SGHDT and CDR2 YYEEEE. This CDR3 comprises 13 residues. The CDR3 DNA sequence: TGTGCCAGCAGCGCGACAGGCACAGATACGCAGTATTTT. It translates to CASSATGTDTQYF.

The CDR3 DNA reads TGTGCCAGCAGTCTCCGACAGGACACTAAGCAGTTCTTC. The encoded protein is CASSLRQDTKQFF. The genes are TRBV27 and TRBJ2-1; a weak D match, TRBD1 (6 bases). Germline CDR1 and CDR2: MNHEY and SMNVEV (reference sequence). V was trimmed by 5 bases and J by 11 bases, leaving 16 bases between them. CDR3 size: 13 residues.

This clone was recorded once. This chain uses TRBV7-2 with TRBJ1-2; 8 nucleotides line up with TRBD1. The CDR3 is 15 amino acids. Germline assignment: CDR1 SGHTA and CDR2 FQGNSA. The V segment lost 2 bases and the J segment 4 bases; nucleotides outside the gene matches: 6. DNA for the CDR3: TGTGCCAGCAGCTTACAGCAGGGGGCTCTCTATGGCTACACCTTC. Translated, it gives CASSLQQGALYGYTF.

This rearrangement joins TRBV9 to TRBJ2-1, with a tentative D call TRBD2 (6 bases). Trimming took off 1 base at V and 4 bases at J, with 15 bases between the two ends. Germline CDR1 reads SGDLS; CDR2 reads YYNGEE. CDR3 length: 16 residues. CDR3 DNA sequence: TGTGCCAGCAGCGTAAAGCCCGGGACTGGGTACAATGAGCAGTTCTTC. Its translation is CASSVKPGTGYNEQFF.

This chain connects TRBV5-8 to TRBJ2-5, with D possibly TRBD1 on 6 matching bases. The CDR3 sequence is 14 residues long. V was trimmed by 0 bases and J by 1 base, leaving 7 bases between them. Germline CDR1 is SGHTS and CDR2 is YDEGEE. CDR3 DNA: TGTGCCAGCAGCTTGGTACAGGGCCAAGAGACCCAGTACTTC. Amino acids: CASSLVQGQETQYF.

The genes are TRBV4-1 and TRBJ2-5, with 7 nucleotides matching TRBD2. The CDR3 has 16 residues. Germline V CDR1 and CDR2: MGHRA, YSYEKL. V shed 1 base, J shed 2 bases, and the junction held 7 bases outside the gene matches. CDR3 in amino acids: CASSQGPGRGQETQYF. CDR3 coding DNA: TGCGCCAGCAGCCAAGGTCCCGGGCGGGGGCAAGAGACCCAGTACTTC.

The chain couples TRBV19 to TRBJ2-3, with 13 positions matching TRBD2. Germline values: CDR1 LNHDA, CDR2 SQIVND (reference sequence). This CDR3 is built from 15 residues. With 6 bases clipped from V and 3 bases from J, the junction kept 3 bases outside the gene matches. The CDR3 protein is CASSWGLAGTDTQYF. The CDR3 coding sequence is TGTGCCAGTAGCTGGGGACTAGCGGGAACAGATACGCAGTATTTT. The entire variable domain, with the rest obtained from reference TRBV19 and TRBJ2-3, is as follows: DGGITQSPKYLFRKEGQNVTLSCEQNLNHDAMYWYRQDPGQGLRLIYYSQIVNDFQKGDIAEGYSVSREKKESFPLTVTSAQKNPTAFYLCASSWGLAGTDTQYFGPGTRLTVL.

The sample holds one count of this clone. The chain has TRBV9 and TRBJ2-7; D is ambiguous. With 4 bases removed from V and 3 bases from J, the gap between germline ends came to 14 bases. This CDR3 has 14 residues. Germline assignment: CDR1 SGDLS and CDR2 YYNGEE. The CDR3 protein is CASSPAGSLYEQYF. Written as DNA, the CDR3 is TGTGCCAGCAGCCCCGCAGGCTCCCTCTACGAGCAGTACTTC.

The chain joins TRBV5-4 to TRBJ2-3; TRBD2 aligns across 11 bases. Per germline, CDR1 SGHNT and CDR2 YYREEE (reference sequence). The CDR3 length is 18 residues. V lost 4 bases, J lost 0 bases, and 10 bases stayed unmatched. The CDR3 here is CASSLDSGGVPSTDTQYF. The CDR3 coding sequence is TGTGCCAGCAGCCTAGATAGCGGGGGGGTCCCTAGCACAGATACGCAGTATTTT. The variable domain in full, completed from reference TRBV5-4 and TRBJ2-3, reads ETGVTQSPTHLIKTRGQQVTLRCSSQSGHNTVSWYQQALGQGPQFIFQYYREEENGRGNFPPRFSGLQFPNYSSELNVNALELDDSALYLCASSLDSGGVPSTDTQYFGPGTRLTVL.

This chain links TRBV7-9 with TRBJ2-5, with 8 positions matching TRBD2. Germline CDR1 is SEHNR and CDR2 is FQNEAQ (reference sequence). Trimming cost V 2 bases and J 5 bases; bases outside gene matches: 10. The CDR3 is 16 amino acids. The CDR3 coding sequence is TGTGCCAGCAGCTTAATTCTAGCGGGCCGGGTCGAGACCCAGTACTTC. Amino acid sequence: CASSLILAGRVETQYF.

J is TRBJ2-2 and V is TRBV11-2, with D perhaps TRBD2 (5 bases). Trimming left V 2 bases short and J 7 bases short, with 14 bases between. The germline V gene encodes CDR1 SGHAT and CDR2 FQNNGV. The CDR3 length is 15 residues. The DNA for the CDR3 is TGTGCCAGCAGCTTACTACGGGGAGTCGGCGGGGAGCTGTTTTTT. Its protein product is CASSLLRGVGGELFF. The full variable domain, in which reference TRBV11-2 and TRBJ2-2 provide the parts outside the CDR3, is EAGVAQSPRYKIIEKRQSVAFWCNPISGHATLYWYQQILGQGPKLLIQFQNNGVVDDSQLPKDRFSAERLKGVDSTLKIQPAKLEDSAVYLCASSLLRGVGGELFFGEGSRLTVL.

J is TRBJ2-1 and V is TRBV7-9; 9 positions match TRBD1. The CDR3 has 14 amino acids. Germline CDR1 and CDR2: SEHNR and FQNEAQ (reference sequence). The V gene end was trimmed by 1 base and the J gene end by 10 bases; junction bases not matched to a gene: 5. In nucleotides, the CDR3 is TGTGCCAGCAGCTTAGGGGGACAGGGTTCCGAGCAGTTCTTC. It encodes CASSLGGQGSEQFF.

This clone was found a few times. The J gene is TRBJ1-6, the V gene TRBV9; possible D gene TRBD1, 6 bases. The CDR3 is 14 residues long. The V gene's germline CDR1 is SGDLS and CDR2 YYNGEE. Trimming pared 0 bases from V and 5 bases from J, leaving 6 bases between. CDR3 in amino acids: CASSVGTDNSPLHF. The DNA of the CDR3 is TGTGCCAGCAGCGTAGGGACAGATAATTCACCCCTCCACTTT.